These 31 T cell receptor beta chains were sequenced from one sample in a study of vaccination and CD4 T cells after COVID-19. As to treatment: roughly 11-day PBMC culture with coronavirus spike peptide pools or control peptides (ViraFEST assay). What these receptors recognize is not known. Cultured CD4+ T-cell DNA underwent Oncomine TCR Beta short-read sequencing. TCRdb processed the PCR reads anew with MiXCR; each CDR3 protein has one entry. The sample comprises under 25,000 distinct CDR3 sequences, around 52% of which are singletons, and about 7% rests with the top ten. What was sequenced was CD4+ T cells from blood, cultured in vitro. The source of these receptors is a human donor who had recovered from COVID-19.

The chain employs TRBV11-2 and TRBJ1-5; 10 nucleotides match TRBD1. Germline CDR1 and CDR2: SGHAT and FQNNGV. J lost 6 bases, V lost 5 bases, and 19 bases had no gene match. This CDR3 has 19 amino acids. CDR3 coding DNA: TGTGCCAGCAGCCCCAAGGGGTCGACAGGGGGCGCCGGTTCTCAGCCCCAGCATTTT. The encoded protein is CASSPKGSTGGAGSQPQHF.

The chain combines TRBV28 with TRBJ1-5, with no clear D. V was pared by 5 bases and J by 9 bases, with 17 bases between. Germline CDR1 is MDHEN and CDR2 is SYDVKM. The CDR3 has 14 amino acids. The CDR3 DNA sequence: TGTGCCAGCAGTCCCTTGGCCCTATCCGTGCCCCAGCATTTT. This encodes CASSPLALSVPQHF.

This clonotype occurred once. This rearrangement joins TRBV19 to TRBJ1-1; the D gene is possibly TRBD1 (5 bases). V dropped 5 bases and J dropped 1 base, with 11 bases sitting between them. CDR1 LNHDA and CDR2 SQIVND come from the germline V gene (reference sequence). This CDR3 comprises 14 residues. CDR3 protein: CASSQGIRNTEAFF. In nucleotides, the CDR3 is TGTGCCAGTAGTCAGGGTATCAGGAACACTGAAGCTTTCTTT.

This clonotype was picked up a small number of times. The chain couples TRBV27 to TRBJ2-2; the D gene is possibly TRBD1 (5 bases). The CDR3 runs 14 residues. Germline loops: CDR1 MNHEY, CDR2 SMNVEV (reference sequence). The germline V and J ends were trimmed by 9 bases and 3 bases, with 14 bases remaining between them. The CDR3, as DNA: TGTGCCAGTGGAGTGGGGCTACACACCGGGGAGCTGTTTTTT. Residues: CASGVGLHTGELFF.

V usage is TRBV30 and J usage is TRBJ1-1; perhaps TRBD1 as D (5 bases). CDR1 and CDR2 (germline): GTSNPN, SVGIG (reference sequence). Between the trimmed V and J ends, which lost 5 bases and 11 bases, there was a span of 21 bases. This CDR3 has 13 amino acids. CDR3 in DNA: TGTGCCTGGTCAACAGGCATCGGATCGGAGGCTTTCTTT. Amino acids: CAWSTGIGSEAFF.

The chain uses TRBV20-1 and TRBJ2-1, with D perhaps TRBD2 (6 bases). V lost 3 bases and J 2 bases, leaving 14 bases between the germline ends. This CDR3 has 15 amino acids. Per germline, CDR1 DFQATT and CDR2 SNEGSKA (reference sequence). In nucleotides, the CDR3 is TGCAGTGCTAGGGGGCCCGGGAGCACCTACAATGAGCAGTTCTTC. This encodes CSARGPGSTYNEQFF.

The V call is TRBV20-1, the J call TRBJ2-1; 16 bases fit TRBD2. The CDR3 is 19 amino acids. J lost 0 bases, V lost 0 bases, and 5 bases had no gene match. CDR1 is DFQATT and CDR2 is SNEGSKA in the germline V gene (reference sequence). The CDR3 spells CSARDWGLAGGSSYNEQFF. The CDR3 coding sequence is TGCAGTGCTAGAGATTGGGGACTAGCGGGAGGGAGCTCCTACAATGAGCAGTTCTTC.

The chain recombines TRBV12-3 or TRBV12-4 with TRBJ2-5; D gene uncertain. The CDR3 length is 15 residues. V lost 10 bases, J lost 0 bases, and 18 bases lay in between. The CDR3 sequence is CATNQGPGNQETQYF. CDR3 nucleotide sequence: TGTGCCACCAACCAAGGCCCTGGGAACCAAGAGACCCAGTACTTC.

CDR3 nucleotide sequence: TGTGCCAGCAGTTTGGGGGGTACCGGGGAGCTGTTTTTT. This translates into CASSLGGTGELFF. This rearrangement joins TRBV12-3 or TRBV12-4 to TRBJ2-2; D is perhaps TRBD2 (6 bases). CDR3 length: 13 amino acids. The germline V and J ends were trimmed by 3 bases and 5 bases, with 7 bases remaining between them.

The chain couples TRBV21-1 to TRBJ1-1. TRBV21-1 is described as a pseudogene. This CDR3 is built from 18 residues. CDR3 protein: CASSKEWGGGVRSGEAFF. DNA for the CDR3: TGTGCCAGCAGCAAAGAGTGGGGAGGCGGGGTGCGGTCGGGTGAAGCTTTCTTT.

This clonotype was seen just once. The CDR3 region has the DNA TGTGCCAGCTCACCAGCCCCCGGGACACAGAACACTGAAGCTTTCTTT. Translating gives CASSPAPGTQNTEAFF. The chain uses TRBV18 and TRBJ1-1; possible D gene TRBD1, 6 bases. The germline V and J ends were trimmed by 2 bases and 1 base, with 14 bases remaining between them. Per germline, CDR1 KGHSH and CDR2 LQKENI. This CDR3 is built from 16 residues.

The J gene is TRBJ2-3, the V gene TRBV27, with D tentatively TRBD2 (5 bases). This CDR3 has 16 amino acids. CDR1 and CDR2 (germline): MNHEY, SMNVEV (reference sequence). Trimming left V 3 bases short and J 0 bases short, with 13 bases between. Written as DNA, the CDR3 is TGTGCCAGCAGTTTCTTCAAGGGCGGGAGCACAGATACGCAGTATTTT. Protein product: CASSFFKGGSTDTQYF.

This clonotype was picked up a small number of times. The chain combines TRBV27 with TRBJ2-3; D is ambiguous. V was cut by 2 bases and J by 0 bases, with 6 bases left in between. CDR3 length: 14 amino acids. Germline V gene data show CDR1 as MNHEY and CDR2 as SMNVEV (reference sequence). The CDR3 reads CASSLVASTDTQYF. DNA for the CDR3: TGTGCCAGCAGTTTAGTAGCAAGCACAGATACGCAGTATTTT.

Only a few counts were recorded for this clonotype. The chain couples TRBV20-1 to TRBJ2-7; D may match TRBD1 or TRBD2 (5 bases each). The germline V and J ends were trimmed by 0 bases and 3 bases, with 21 bases remaining between them. Germline-derived CDR1 and CDR2 are DFQATT and SNEGSKA (reference sequence). CDR3 size: 17 residues. The DNA of the CDR3 is TGCAGTGCTAGAGATCGGGACGAGGGAAGGATTCGCTACGAGCAGTACTTC. Its translation is CSARDRDEGRIRYEQYF.

In this sample, this clonotype turned up a few times. The V and J genes are TRBV27 and TRBJ1-2; no clear D gene. CDR1 and CDR2 from the germline V gene are MNHEY and SMNVEV (reference sequence). The V end lost 10 bases, the J end lost 4 bases, and 28 bases lay between the germline ends. The CDR3 has 17 residues. The chain's CDR3 is CATSPNSVVRMVYGYTF. In nucleotides, the CDR3 is TGTGCCACCTCGCCCAACTCGGTAGTTCGTATGGTCTATGGCTACACCTTC.

This chain links TRBV20-1 with TRBJ1-1; TRBD1 might be the D (5 bases). Trimming shortened V by 6 bases and J by 1 base, and 9 bases separated the two germline ends. The CDR3 length is 12 residues. Germline-derived CDR1 and CDR2 are DFQATT and SNEGSKA (reference sequence). CDR3 protein: CSAVGGNTEAFF. The CDR3 DNA follows: TGCAGTGCGGTGGGGGGGAACACTGAAGCTTTCTTT.

This chain joins TRBV6-1 and TRBJ2-7, with 13 bases matching TRBD2. The CDR3 consists of 14 residues. Per the germline V gene, CDR1 is MNHNS and CDR2 is SASEGT. Trimming at V came to 2 bases and at J to 7 bases, leaving 2 bases not matched to a gene. The CDR3 DNA follows: TGTGCCAGCAGTGAACTGGGACTAGCGGGGGAGCAGTACTTC. Translating gives CASSELGLAGEQYF.

This rearrangement joins TRBV28 to TRBJ2-3; tentative D call: TRBD2 (5 bases). Germline CDR1 reads MDHEN; CDR2 reads SYDVKM. This CDR3 has 15 amino acids. V lost 3 bases and J 0 bases, leaving 10 bases between the germline ends. The CDR3 DNA reads TGTGCCAGCAGTTTGGAAGGGAGTAGCACAGATACGCAGTATTTT. Amino acid sequence: CASSLEGSSTDTQYF.

The chain recombines TRBV28 with TRBJ1-1; TRBD1 is a possible D gene (5 bases). The ends were cut back, 3 bases at V and 7 bases at J, with 9 bases in the middle. The CDR3 totals 12 residues. Germline loops: CDR1 MDHEN, CDR2 SYDVKM. The CDR3 region is CASSFGTVEAFF. Here the CDR3 DNA reads TGTGCCAGCAGTTTCGGGACCGTTGAAGCTTTCTTT.

Here the CDR3 DNA reads TGTGCCAGCATGGGCGGGAGGGCCCCCGGGGAGCTGTTTTTT. This translates into CASMGGRAPGELFF. The chain employs TRBV28 and TRBJ2-2; TRBD2 matches 9 bases. The trim removed 7 bases at V and 6 bases at J, leaving 6 bases unmatched. Germline assignment: CDR1 MDHEN and CDR2 SYDVKM. The CDR3 has 14 residues. The full variable domain, completed using reference TRBV28 and TRBJ2-2, is DVKVTQSSRYLVKRTGEKVFLECVQDMDHENMFWYRQDPGLGLRLIYFSYDVKMKEKGDIPEGYSVSREKKERFSLILESASTNQTSMYLCASMGGRAPGELFFGEGSRLTVL.

The chain links TRBV7-2 to TRBJ2-7; 11 bases are a match to TRBD2. Trimming removed 5 bases from V and 2 bases from J; junction bases left unmatched: 8. This CDR3 comprises 16 residues. Germline V lookup: CDR1 SGHTA, CDR2 FQGNSA. This CDR3 reads CASSGRTGLAAYEQYF. In nucleotides, the CDR3 is TGTGCCAGCAGCGGACGCACGGGACTAGCGGCCTACGAGCAGTACTTC. Drawing the rest from reference TRBV7-2 and TRBJ2-7, the complete variable domain is GAGVSQSPSNKVTEKGKDVELRCDPISGHTALYWYRQSLGQGLEFLIYFQGNSAPDKSGLPSDRFSAERTGGSVSTLTIQRTQQEDSAVYLCASSGRTGLAAYEQYFGPGTRLTVT.

The J gene is TRBJ1-2, the V gene TRBV7-2; 9 bases agree with TRBD1. Germline V gene data show CDR1 as SGHTA and CDR2 as FQGNSA. V was clipped by 4 bases and J by 7 bases; unmatched bases: 7. This CDR3 comprises 14 residues. CDR3 loop: CASSSSGTGTGYTF. In DNA, the CDR3 is TGTGCCAGCAGCTCTTCCGGGACAGGGACTGGCTACACCTTC.

The gene calls are TRBV25-1 and TRBJ1-1, with TRBD1 as a possible D gene (6 bases). Trimming shortened V by 7 bases and J by 2 bases, and 14 bases separated the two germline ends. This CDR3 is built from 14 residues. Germline V gene lookup returns CDR1 MGHDK and CDR2 SYGVNS. CDR3 sequence: CASTLRGGNTEAFF. The CDR3 coding sequence is TGTGCCAGCACCCTCCGAGGGGGAAACACTGAAGCTTTCTTT.

This clonotype showed up just a few times. The chain combines TRBV5-4 with TRBJ1-2; no clear D. Per germline, CDR1 SGHNT and CDR2 YYREEE (reference sequence). V dropped 4 bases and J dropped 0 bases, with 16 bases sitting between them. CDR3 length equals 16 residues. CDR3 sequence reads: CASSLKPDTTNYGYTF. The CDR3 DNA reads TGTGCCAGCAGCCTCAAACCGGATACAACTAACTATGGCTACACCTTC.

This chain joins TRBV5-1 and TRBJ1-5; TRBD1 might be the D (5 bases). Per germline, CDR1 SGHRS and CDR2 YFSETQ. The CDR3 has 15 residues. With 0 bases removed from V and 1 base from J, the gap between germline ends came to 8 bases. The CDR3 coding sequence is TGCGCCAGCAGCTTGGGAGGGGAAAGCAATCAGCCCCAGCATTTT. Translating it yields CASSLGGESNQPQHF. Full variable domain (remainder filled in from reference TRBV5-1 and TRBJ1-5): KAGVTQTPRYLIKTRGQQVTLSCSPISGHRSVSWYQQTPGQGLQFLFEYFSETQRNKGNFPGRFSGRQFSNSRSEMNVSTLELGDSALYLCASSLGGESNQPQHFGDGTRLSIL.

This chain uses TRBV6-1 with TRBJ2-1; 7 bases match TRBD2. The ends lost 3 bases at V and 2 bases at J; junction bases unmatched: 4. The CDR3 extends over 15 amino acids. Per the germline V gene, CDR1 is MNHNS and CDR2 is SASEGT. The CDR3 is CASSDGLVAYNEQFF. In nucleotides, the CDR3 is TGTGCCAGCAGTGACGGACTAGTGGCCTACAATGAGCAGTTCTTC.

In its sample, this clonotype was seen a few times. The chain combines TRBV19 with TRBJ2-6; D is undetermined. This CDR3 contains 17 residues. CDR1 LNHDA and CDR2 SQIVND come from the germline V gene (reference sequence). V lost 0 bases and J 5 bases, leaving 14 bases between the germline ends. The CDR3 nucleotides are TGTGCCAGTAGTATAGATGTAGGGTCAGGCAGGGCCAACGTCCTGACTTTC. This translates into CASSIDVGSGRANVLTF. Combining the CDR3 with reference TRBV19 and TRBJ2-6 gives the whole variable domain DGGITQSPKYLFRKEGQNVTLSCEQNLNHDAMYWYRQDPGQGLRLIYYSQIVNDFQKGDIAEGYSVSREKKESFPLTVTSAQKNPTAFYLCASSIDVGSGRANVLTFGAGSRLTVL.

V is TRBV6-5 and J is TRBJ1-2; D is unresolved. The CDR3 covers 13 residues. From germline, CDR1 is MNHEY and CDR2 SVGAGI. Trimming stripped 0 bases from V and 4 bases from J, with 6 bases between. CDR3 sequence (DNA): TGTGCCAGCAGTTACTCTGGTTTCTATGGCTACACCTTC. Its protein is CASSYSGFYGYTF.

The genes are TRBV11-2 and TRBJ1-5; D is ambiguous. The CDR3 covers 15 residues. Trimming took 0 bases from V and 4 from J, leaving 10 bases between them. CDR1 and CDR2 (germline): SGHAT, FQNNGV. Here the CDR3 DNA reads TGTGCCAGCAGCTTAGACCCTGGGAGAAATCAGCCCCAGCATTTT. It encodes CASSLDPGRNQPQHF.

The rearrangement uses TRBV19 and TRBJ1-3, with D uncertain. Per germline, CDR1 LNHDA and CDR2 SQIVND (reference sequence). Between the trimmed V and J ends, which lost 6 bases and 3 bases, there was a span of 6 bases. The length of the CDR3 is 12 residues. CDR3 bases: TGTGCCAGTAGCCGATTTGGAAACACCATATATTTT. Protein sequence: CASSRFGNTIYF. Using reference TRBV19 and TRBJ1-3 for the parts outside the CDR3, the full variable domain is DGGITQSPKYLFRKEGQNVTLSCEQNLNHDAMYWYRQDPGQGLRLIYYSQIVNDFQKGDIAEGYSVSREKKESFPLTVTSAQKNPTAFYLCASSRFGNTIYFGEGSWLTVV.

The rearrangement joins TRBV6-1 to TRBJ2-7; a possible D gene is TRBD1 (6 bases). The CDR3 is 15 amino acids. Between the trimmed V and J ends, which lost 5 bases and 0 bases, there was a span of 14 bases. Germline values: CDR1 MNHNS, CDR2 SASEGT. CDR3 sequence reads: CASSLDRTRSYEQYF. CDR3 DNA: TGTGCCAGCAGTCTCGACAGGACCCGCTCCTACGAGCAGTACTTC.